The 16 T cell receptor beta chains listed next were all sequenced from one sample in a study of blood T cell repertoires in COVID-19 (dated by TCRdb to 2020 to 2022). The library was built by means of the immunoSEQ multiplex PCR assay. Imported from immuneACCESS, the table was reduced by TCRdb to in-frame sequences with V and J called. These copies leave out some clones; in studies compared against another copy, an unresolved V gene accounts for under half, and the cause of the remainder is not known. This sample comprises 150,000 or so clones, under 90% of them detected only once. Of the sample, about a sixth falls within the top ten clones. The sequencing sample was made of PBMCs or T cells enriched from blood (not recorded which). The source of these receptors is a man between 60 and 75 years old who had recovered from COVID-19.

The chain carries TRBV2 and TRBJ2-6, with TRBD1 identical over 9 bases. The CDR3 has 18 residues. V shed 4 bases, J shed 0 bases, and the junction held 7 bases outside the gene matches. Per the germline V gene, CDR1 is SNHLY and CDR2 is FYNNEI. The CDR3 loop is CASSVQGASRSGANVLTF. DNA for the CDR3: TGTGCCAGCAGTGTACAGGGGGCCTCTCGCTCTGGGGCCAACGTCCTGACTTTC.

The chain recombines TRBV5-8 with TRBJ1-1; no clear D gene. Germline values: CDR1 SGHTS, CDR2 YDEGEE. The CDR3 loop spans 13 amino acids. V gave up 4 bases and J gave up 2 bases, with 9 bases separating them. CDR3 coding DNA: TGTGCCAGCAGCCTGACTGGTAACACTGAAGCTTTCTTT. This encodes CASSLTGNTEAFF.

The CDR3 is CASSLGGTSGGPNEQFF. CDR3 bases: TGCGCCAGCAGCTTGGGAGGGACTAGCGGGGGACCCAATGAGCAGTTCTTC. This chain links TRBV5-1 with TRBJ2-1; 14 positions match TRBD2. With V trimmed by 0 bases and J by 6 bases, 5 bases remained unmatched. Germline-derived CDR1 and CDR2 are SGHRS and YFSETQ. The CDR3 spans 17 residues.

The gene calls are TRBV19 and TRBJ2-1; 10 bases map to TRBD2. The V and J ends lost 5 bases and 5 bases, in that order; junction bases with no gene match: 6. The length of the CDR3 is 15 residues. Germline assignment: CDR1 LNHDA and CDR2 SQIVND (reference sequence). This chain's CDR3 is CASSVLAGAHNEQFF. The DNA for the CDR3 is TGTGCCAGTAGTGTCCTAGCGGGAGCCCACAATGAGCAGTTCTTC.

In its sample, this clone was seen once. V is TRBV29-1 and J is TRBJ1-1; the D gene is possibly TRBD1 (6 bases). The CDR3 totals 12 residues. The V gene lost 4 bases and the J gene lost 8 bases, with 14 bases spanning the gap. Germline values: CDR1 SQVTM, CDR2 ANQGSEA. CDR3 sequence: CSVGDAGTEAFF. The CDR3 coding sequence is TGCAGCGTTGGGGATGCCGGGACAGAAGCTTTCTTT.

The chain recombines TRBV28 with TRBJ2-1, with TRBD2 matching 12 bases. Trimming took 10 bases from V and 6 from J; bases not matched to a gene: 4. Germline CDR1 and CDR2: MDHEN and SYDVKM. CDR3 length: 13 residues. In DNA, the CDR3 is TGTGCCACCCTAGCGGGAGGGAGCAATGAGCAGTTCTTC. Protein sequence: CATLAGGSNEQFF.

The chain recombines TRBV16 with TRBJ1-4, with D maybe TRBD1 (5 bases). V lost 6 bases and J 0 bases, leaving 8 bases between the germline ends. Germline V gene data show CDR1 as KGHSY and CDR2 as FQNENV. There are 14 residues in the CDR3. CDR3 DNA: TGTGCCAGCAGTCCACAGGCAACTAATGAAAAACTGTTTTTT. Amino acids: CASSPQATNEKLFF.

This clone was seen a single time. The V call is TRBV29-1, the J call TRBJ1-1; the D is unclear. V was shortened by 7 bases and J by 3 bases, with 15 bases between the two germline ends. Germline CDR1 is SQVTM and CDR2 is ANQGSEA. There are 13 residues in the CDR3. In DNA form, the CDR3 reads TGCAGCGCGGTAAGACGACGGGACACTGAAGCTTTCTTT. This gives the protein CSAVRRRDTEAFF.

V is TRBV18 and J is TRBJ2-7; D may be TRBD1 (5 bases). The CDR3 length is 14 residues. V shed 3 bases and J shed 4 bases, with 13 bases lying between them. CDR1 and CDR2 (germline): KGHSH, LQKENI. This CDR3 reads CASSPVSGLYEQYF. The CDR3 DNA is TGTGCCAGCTCACCCGTTTCAGGGTTGTACGAGCAGTACTTC. Together with reference TRBV18 and TRBJ2-7, the CDR3 gives the full variable domain: NAGVMQNPRHLVRRRGQEARLRCSPMKGHSHVYWYRQLPEEGLKFMVYLQKENIIDESGMPKERFSAEFPKEGPSILRIQQVVRGDSAAYFCASSPVSGLYEQYFGPGTRLTVT.

The CDR3 region has the DNA TGTGCCAGTAGTCCCCAGCGGGGGTACAATGAGCAGTTCTTC. Protein: CASSPQRGYNEQFF. The gene calls are TRBV19 and TRBJ2-1; TRBD2 agrees at 8 bases. The germline V gene has CDR1 LNHDA and CDR2 SQIVND (reference sequence). The CDR3 length is 14 residues. The V gene end was trimmed by 5 bases and the J gene end by 4 bases; junction bases not matched to a gene: 4.

The chain carries TRBV18 and TRBJ2-2, with D uncertain. Germline-derived CDR1 and CDR2 are KGHSH and LQKENI. Deletions cut 1 base from V and 2 bases from J, with 14 bases between. The CDR3 spans 17 residues. This CDR3 is CASSPLSNSPNTGELFF. For the CDR3, the DNA is TGTGCCAGCTCACCACTTAGTAACAGTCCAAACACCGGGGAGCTGTTTTTT.

This clone has more than one count but fewer than ten. V usage is TRBV11-2 and J usage is TRBJ2-7; a weak D match, TRBD1 (7 bases). CDR1 is SGHAT, CDR2 FQNNGV, per germline. Trimming took off 5 bases at V and 3 bases at J, with 14 bases between the two ends. The CDR3 runs to 14 residues. The CDR3 loop is CASSNPGGFYEQYF. The CDR3 nucleotides are TGTGCCAGCAGCAACCCAGGGGGGTTCTACGAGCAGTACTTC. The entire variable domain, with the rest obtained from reference TRBV11-2 and TRBJ2-7, is as follows: EAGVAQSPRYKIIEKRQSVAFWCNPISGHATLYWYQQILGQGPKLLIQFQNNGVVDDSQLPKDRFSAERLKGVDSTLKIQPAKLEDSAVYLCASSNPGGFYEQYFGPGTRLTVT.

The rearrangement uses TRBV5-1 and TRBJ2-5; maybe TRBD2 (5 bases). CDR1 and CDR2 from the germline V gene are SGHRS and YFSETQ. The CDR3 runs 14 residues. Between the trimmed V and J ends, which lost 0 bases and 4 bases, there was a span of 10 bases. The CDR3, as DNA: TGCGCCAGCAGCTTGGAGGCTAGCAGAGAGACCCAGTACTTC. Protein product: CASSLEASRETQYF. The entire variable domain, with the rest obtained from reference TRBV5-1 and TRBJ2-5, is as follows: KAGVTQTPRYLIKTRGQQVTLSCSPISGHRSVSWYQQTPGQGLQFLFEYFSETQRNKGNFPGRFSGRQFSNSRSEMNVSTLELGDSALYLCASSLEASRETQYFGPGTRLLVL.

CDR3 residues: CASSPLKAGGVPGELFF. DNA for the CDR3: TGTGCCAGCTCACCCCTAAAGGCAGGGGGCGTTCCCGGGGAGCTGTTTTTT. V gene TRBV18 combines with J gene TRBJ2-2; 8 bases are shared with TRBD1. Germline values: CDR1 KGHSH, CDR2 LQKENI. The CDR3 runs to 17 residues. The junction had 12 bases not matched to a gene; V was cut back by 3 bases and J by 6 bases.

This clone appeared many times. V gene TRBV18 combines with J gene TRBJ2-7, with D hard to call. Germline V gene data show CDR1 as KGHSH and CDR2 as LQKENI. The CDR3 loop spans 15 amino acids. The ends were cut back, 2 bases at V and 0 bases at J, with 11 bases in the middle. This CDR3 is CASSPYPPSSYEQYF. CDR3 DNA sequence: TGTGCCAGCTCACCATATCCCCCTAGCTCCTACGAGCAGTACTTC.

This sequence joins TRBV2 and TRBJ2-7; D remains unclear. V lost 11 bases and J 0 bases, leaving 14 bases between the germline ends. Germline CDR1 and CDR2: SNHLY and FYNNEI. The CDR3 contains 13 residues. The CDR3 is CALGSLNSYEQYF. The DNA of the CDR3 is TGTGCCTTGGGCAGCCTCAACTCCTACGAGCAGTACTTC.